The source of this T cell receptor beta chain is a study of OX40 agonist ivuxolimab in advanced cancers. On the study more broadly: An agonistic human IgG2 monoclonal antibody against OX40 (CD134) was given.

Note on this clone: Antigen: not known.

Study results and caveats: Low normalized clonal expansion also occurred in some nonresponding patients.

Between the trimmed V and J ends, which lost 2 bases and 0 bases, there was a span of 13 bases. The germline V gene encodes CDR1 MNHEY and CDR2 SVGAGI. There are 16 residues in the CDR3. TCRdb's table, derived via immunoSEQ multiplex PCR, lists solely in-frame clones and lacks some. Of about 20,000 clones in the sample, approximately 72% are singletons; the top ten hold over 20%. Material: CD4+ or CD8+ T cells sorted from blood, obtained in a trial of the OX40 agonist ivuxolimab. The TCR was taken from an adult with an advanced solid tumor such as melanoma, head and neck, liver or kidney cancer. The chain has TRBV6-5 and TRBJ1-2; D is ambiguous. CDR3 nucleotides: TGTGCCAGCAGTTACCAGGTGACTACCTCTAACTATGGCTACACCTTC. Its protein product is CASSYQVTTSNYGYTF.